The 32 T cell receptor beta chains given below trace back to one sample, sequenced in a study of T cell repertoires in cytomegalovirus infection (dated by TCRdb to about 2019). The antigens for these receptors are not known. What this sample's treatment or condition label stands for: in vitro stimulation with specific CMV peptide epitopes to enrich CMV-specific T cells. Data came from an Illumina HiSeq 1500. TCRdb reran the public reads through fastp at Q25 and MiXCR, keeping productive beta chains. Each record represents a unique CDR3 protein, reported with the most common genes and DNA among its rows. The sample data list hundreds of thousands of distinct CDR3 sequences, and about 30% of these were observed just once. The ten largest make up 12% of the sample. The starting material was cultured CD8+ T cells from PBMCs, obtained from culture after CMV antigen stimulation. These receptors all come from a human donor in good health (CMV status not recorded). Some clones in this sample may be carry-over from other donors' samples.

The chain carries TRBV28 and TRBJ2-5, with a tentative D call TRBD1 (5 bases). The CDR3 contains 17 residues. V lost 1 base and J lost 5, with 20 bases in between. The germline V gene encodes CDR1 MDHEN and CDR2 SYDVKM. The DNA of the CDR3 is TGTGCCAGCAGTTTATTGGACGAAAGGCAGGGAAAGGAGACCCAGTACTTC. Amino acids: CASSLLDERQGKETQYF. The full variable domain, completed using reference TRBV28 and TRBJ2-5, is DVKVTQSSRYLVKRTGEKVFLECVQDMDHENMFWYRQDPGLGLRLIYFSYDVKMKEKGDIPEGYSVSREKKERFSLILESASTNQTSMYLCASSLLDERQGKETQYFGPGTRLLVL.

The rearrangement uses TRBV7-6 and TRBJ2-2, with D uncertain. Germline assignment: CDR1 SGHVS and CDR2 FNYEAQ. The V gene lost 0 bases and the J gene lost 1 base, with 6 bases spanning the gap. This CDR3 spans 15 amino acids. The CDR3 DNA reads TGTGCCAGCAGCTTAGCGTTAGTGAACACCGGGGAGCTGTTTTTT. This sequence encodes CASSLALVNTGELFF.

This clonotype appeared a few times. This chain uses TRBV7-9 with TRBJ1-2; D remains unclear. The CDR3 extends over 15 amino acids. Trimming took 5 bases from V and 3 from J, leaving 16 bases between them. Germline lookup yields CDR1 SEHNR and CDR2 FQNEAQ (reference sequence). CDR3 DNA sequence: TGTGCCAGCAGCCCCGGGCTCGGCGGTCACTATGGCTACACCTTC. As protein: CASSPGLGGHYGYTF.

There are a few counts of this clonotype. This rearrangement joins TRBV27 to TRBJ2-3, with D unresolved. With 6 bases removed from V and 0 bases from J, the gap between germline ends came to 13 bases. The CDR3 spans 15 residues. Per the germline V gene, CDR1 is MNHEY and CDR2 is SMNVEV (reference sequence). CDR3 sequence: CASRLSASSTDTQYF. In nucleotides, the CDR3 is TGTGCCAGCAGACTTTCGGCCTCTAGCACAGATACGCAGTATTTT.

In DNA, the CDR3 is TGTGCCTCCAATCAGGGGCCAGGGGGTAGCAATCAGCCCCAGCATTTT. Its translation is CASNQGPGGSNQPQHF. J is TRBJ1-5 and V is TRBV10-3, with TRBD1 matching 7 bases. J gave up 0 bases and V 11 bases, and 13 bases lay outside the gene matches. This CDR3 is 16 amino acids long. Germline V gives CDR1 ENHRY, CDR2 SYGVKD.

This clonotype was seen ten or more times. For the CDR3, the DNA is TGTGCCAGCAGCATATACGGCCGGGGAGGCGACGAGCAGTACGTC. Translated: CASSIYGRGGDEQYV. The chain joins TRBV7-8 to TRBJ2-7; tentative D call: TRBD2 (6 bases). The CDR3 consists of 15 residues. V was pared by 5 bases and J by 5 bases, with 19 bases between. CDR1 is SGHVS and CDR2 is FQNEAQ in the germline V gene.

On this clonotype itself: Compared with germline, one end of the junction differs, possibly owing to a read error. V and J are TRBV7-6 and TRBJ1-1, with D unclear. The CDR3 has 14 residues. CDR1 and CDR2 from the germline V gene are SGHVS and FNYEAQ. The CDR3 nucleotides are TGTGCCAGCACCTTAGGAGGAACAGACACTGAAGCTTTCTTT. Amino acids: CASTLGGTDTEAFF.

This clonotype was counted ten times or more. The chain has TRBV7-2 and TRBJ2-7; unclear D gene. The V gene lost 2 bases and the J gene lost 0 bases, with 8 bases spanning the gap. The CDR3 length is 14 residues. CDR1 is SGHTA, CDR2 FQGNSA, per germline. In DNA form, the CDR3 reads TGTGCCAGCAGCTTATGGCCGGCCTCCTACGAGCAGTACTTC. Translated, it gives CASSLWPASYEQYF.

In this sample, this clonotype turned up a few times. This chain uses TRBV10-3 with TRBJ2-2, with TRBD1 identical over 7 bases. The CDR3 contains 13 residues. Germline lookup yields CDR1 ENHRY and CDR2 SYGVKD. V dropped 6 bases and J dropped 6; count of bases not matched to a gene: 4. The CDR3 is CAIRTGFAGELFF. DNA of the CDR3: TGTGCCATCAGGACAGGGTTTGCCGGGGAGCTGTTTTTT.

The CDR3 nucleotides read TGTGCCAGCAGTGAAGAGGGGGTCTCCTATAATTCACCCCTCCACTTT. Its translation: CASSEEGVSYNSPLHF. V usage is TRBV6-1 and J usage is TRBJ1-6, with D possibly TRBD1 on 6 matching bases. The ends were cut back, 1 base at V and 0 bases at J, with 7 bases in the middle. Germline V CDR1 and CDR2: MNHNS, SASEGT. The CDR3 totals 16 residues.

In its sample, this clonotype was seen once. A much larger clone lies a single base off, so this may be a read error. The chain is built from TRBV6-6 and TRBJ2-6; unclear D gene. Germline assignment: CDR1 MNHNY and CDR2 SVGAGI (reference sequence). The CDR3 loop spans 18 amino acids. The ends were cut back, 7 bases at V and 0 bases at J, with 19 bases in the middle. CDR3 region: CASNPLGPWSSGANVLTF. As DNA, the CDR3 is TGTGCCAGCAACCCGTTGGGTCCCTGGAGCTCTGGGGCCAACGTCCTGACTTTC.

This clonotype was counted only a few times. The chain couples TRBV11-3 to TRBJ2-5, with a weak D call TRBD1 (6 bases). The CDR3 runs 14 residues. V was shortened by 2 bases and J by 2 bases, with 9 bases between the two germline ends. Germline V gene sequence: CDR1 SGHNT, CDR2 YENEEA. The CDR3, as DNA: TGTGCCAGCAGCTTACTTGGACAGCAAGAGACCCAGTACTTC. It encodes CASSLLGQQETQYF.

The DNA for the CDR3 is TGTGCCAGCAGCTTTCCCGGGACAGGGTCCAATTCACCCCTCCACTTT. Protein product: CASSFPGTGSNSPLHF. The chain couples TRBV27 to TRBJ1-6, with 9 bases identical to TRBD1. Trimming cost V 6 bases and J 7 bases; bases outside gene matches: 10. CDR3 size: 16 residues. CDR1 is MNHEY and CDR2 is SMNVEV in the germline V gene (reference sequence).

In its sample, this clonotype was seen many times. The rearrangement links TRBV7-8 to TRBJ1-5; D not certain. CDR1 and CDR2 from the germline V gene are SGHVS and FQNEAQ. The ends were cut back, 4 bases at V and 3 bases at J, with 4 bases in the middle. The CDR3 consists of 12 residues. CDR3 residues: CASSWINQPQHF. The CDR3 region has the DNA TGTGCCAGCAGCTGGATCAATCAGCCCCAGCATTTT.

This clonotype has a count of ten or more. This sequence joins TRBV7-8 and TRBJ2-7; possibly TRBD1 or TRBD2 for D (5 bases each). Trimming pared 8 bases from V and 2 bases from J, leaving 13 bases between. The CDR3 contains 13 residues. Germline CDR1 is SGHVS and CDR2 is FQNEAQ. The CDR3 region is CASSGSFPYEQYF. The CDR3 DNA reads TGTGCCAGCTCAGGGAGCTTTCCCTACGAGCAGTACTTC.

This clonotype was counted ten times or more. The chain recombines TRBV7-2 with TRBJ2-1; D is unclear. Trimming took off 5 bases at V and 9 bases at J, with 11 bases between the two ends. The CDR3 totals 12 residues. Germline V gene sequence: CDR1 SGHTA, CDR2 FQGNSA. The CDR3 sequence: CASSHGPLEQFF. The CDR3 DNA is TGTGCCAGCAGCCACGGCCCCCTTGAGCAGTTCTTC.

The chain carries TRBV20-1 and TRBJ2-3; D ambiguous. The CDR3 consists of 14 residues. Germline CDR1 is DFQATT and CDR2 is SNEGSKA (reference sequence). V was shortened by 0 bases and J by 4 bases, with 11 bases between the two germline ends. The CDR3 here is CSARDHGSADTQYF. In DNA, the CDR3 is TGCAGTGCTAGAGACCACGGCAGCGCAGATACGCAGTATTTT.

This clonotype was detected a few times. CDR3 loop: CASSEFETQYF. CDR3 DNA sequence: TGTGCCAGCAGTGAATTTGAGACCCAGTACTTC. The rearrangement links TRBV6-1 to TRBJ2-5; no definite D call. CDR1 and CDR2 from the germline V gene are MNHNS and SASEGT. V was shortened by 2 bases and J by 5 bases, with 3 bases between the two germline ends. The CDR3 is 11 residues long.

J is TRBJ1-4 and V is TRBV19; 7 bases line up with TRBD1. The germline V gene has CDR1 LNHDA and CDR2 SQIVND (reference sequence). The CDR3 length is 14 residues. V was clipped by 6 bases and J by 13 bases; unmatched bases: 14. CDR3 DNA sequence: TGTGCCAGTAGAGACAGGGAACCGTTTCTAGGACTGTTTTTT. Its translation: CASRDREPFLGLFF. Full variable domain (missing parts from reference TRBV19 and TRBJ1-4): DGGITQSPKYLFRKEGQNVTLSCEQNLNHDAMYWYRQDPGQGLRLIYYSQIVNDFQKGDIAEGYSVSREKKESFPLTVTSAQKNPTAFYLCASRDREPFLGLFFGSGTQLSVL.

The chain joins TRBV9 to TRBJ1-5; tentative D call: TRBD1 (5 bases). Between the trimmed V and J ends, which lost 4 bases and 0 bases, there was a span of 14 bases. The germline CDR1 and CDR2 sequences are SGDLS and YYNGEE. The CDR3 sequence is 16 residues long. The CDR3 sequence is CASSPGGVGSNQPQHF. The CDR3 DNA sequence: TGTGCCAGCAGCCCGGGGGGGGTCGGTAGCAATCAGCCCCAGCATTTT. Variable domain in full (rest from reference TRBV9 and TRBJ1-5): DSGVTQTPKHLITATGQRVTLRCSPRSGDLSVYWYQQSLDQGLQFLIQYYNGEERAKGNILERFSAQQFPDLHSELNLSSLELGDSALYFCASSPGGVGSNQPQHFGDGTRLSIL.

This clonotype was counted ten times or more. This rearrangement joins TRBV7-2 to TRBJ1-6; D not resolved. V dropped 1 base and J dropped 6 bases, with 13 bases sitting between them. CDR1 is SGHTA and CDR2 is FQGNSA in the germline V gene. CDR3 length: 16 residues. The CDR3 bases are TGTGCCAGCAGCTTAGAGGGCAACCACCTTAATTCACCCCTCCACTTT. Protein: CASSLEGNHLNSPLHF.

This clonotype was seen more than once but under ten times. The chain has TRBV7-9 and TRBJ2-1; 15 bases map to TRBD2. V dropped 4 bases and J dropped 9; count of bases not matched to a gene: 10. Germline lookup yields CDR1 SEHNR and CDR2 FQNEAQ (reference sequence). The CDR3 totals 17 residues. CDR3 sequence: CASSSRTSGGAEGEQFF. CDR3 bases: TGTGCCAGCAGCTCCCGGACTAGCGGGGGGGCCGAGGGTGAGCAGTTCTTC.

The chain has TRBV4-1 and TRBJ1-5; 8 bases are shared with TRBD1. Trimming removed 0 bases from V and 2 bases from J; junction bases left unmatched: 9. CDR1 is MGHRA and CDR2 is YSYEKL in the germline V gene. The CDR3 is 18 residues long. The CDR3: CASSQEGTGAIGNQPQHF. CDR3 coding DNA: TGCGCCAGCAGCCAAGAAGGGACAGGAGCTATTGGCAATCAGCCCCAGCATTTT.

This clonotype occurred a few times. V usage is TRBV6-6 and J usage is TRBJ2-5; 10 positions match TRBD2. The CDR3 is 14 residues long. V dropped 5 bases and J dropped 5; count of bases not matched to a gene: 5. Germline loops: CDR1 MNHNY, CDR2 SVGAGI (reference sequence). CDR3 coding DNA: TGTGCCAGCAGTGAGCGGGGGGGCCGGGAGACCCAGTACTTC. This codes for CASSERGGRETQYF.

CDR3 coding DNA: TGTGCCAGCAGCTTAAGAGGGATGAGCTCCTACAATGAGCAGTTCTTC. Its translation: CASSLRGMSSYNEQFF. The chain employs TRBV7-2 and TRBJ2-1, with D maybe TRBD2 (5 bases). The CDR3 totals 16 residues. Trimming shortened V by 2 bases and J by 0 bases, and 11 bases separated the two germline ends. Germline V gene lookup returns CDR1 SGHTA and CDR2 FQGNSA.

This clonotype has just a few counts. The rearrangement uses TRBV7-6 and TRBJ1-2, with unresolved D. The CDR3 extends over 13 amino acids. V shed 6 bases and J shed 8 bases, with 16 bases lying between them. The germline V gene has CDR1 SGHVS and CDR2 FNYEAQ. The chain's CDR3 is CASRDERVSGYTF. For the CDR3, the DNA is TGTGCCAGCAGGGATGAGAGGGTGTCCGGCTACACCTTC.

With regard to this clonotype: It may be a read error: a sequence one base away is much more abundant. This chain connects TRBV11-1 to TRBJ2-1; D may be TRBD1 (6 bases). Per germline, CDR1 SGHAT and CDR2 FQDESV (reference sequence). The CDR3 length is 15 residues. V gave up 1 base and J gave up 3 bases, with 10 bases separating them. CDR3 amino acids: CASSLGNRDYNEQFF. Written as DNA, the CDR3 is TGTGCCAGCAGCTTAGGCAACAGGGACTACAATGAGCAGTTCTTC.

Ten or more counts support this clonotype. This chain joins TRBV7-8 and TRBJ1-1; the D gene is possibly TRBD1 (5 bases). The CDR3 is 15 amino acids. V lost 4 bases and J 5 bases, leaving 17 bases between the germline ends. Per the germline V gene, CDR1 is SGHVS and CDR2 is FQNEAQ. In DNA form, the CDR3 reads TGTGCCAGCAGCTCGGACACCCCGGGGTGGACTGAAGCTTTCTTT. This codes for CASSSDTPGWTEAFF.

The chain combines TRBV6-6 with TRBJ2-2; 11 bases map to TRBD2. This CDR3 is 16 amino acids long. V was pared by 6 bases and J by 3 bases, with 6 bases of the junction left unmatched. CDR1 is MNHNY, CDR2 SVGAGI, per germline (reference sequence). The CDR3 DNA follows: TGTGCCAGCAGGCCTCTAGCGGGAGGCGACACCGGGGAGCTGTTTTTT. Protein: CASRPLAGGDTGELFF.

The chain is built from TRBV19 and TRBJ1-2, with D uncertain. The CDR3 has 15 residues. Germline V lookup: CDR1 LNHDA, CDR2 SQIVND (reference sequence). V was shortened by 5 bases and J by 2 bases, with 15 bases between the two germline ends. The CDR3 here is CASSPRAATNYGYTF. As DNA, the CDR3 is TGTGCCAGTAGTCCGAGGGCGGCGACGAACTATGGCTACACCTTC.

This clonotype was counted a few times. The CDR3 DNA follows: TGCAGCGTTGAAGGCCAGCAAGAGACCCAGTACTTC. This sequence encodes CSVEGQQETQYF. This chain joins TRBV29-1 and TRBJ2-5; D unresolved. V was trimmed by 1 base and J by 2 bases, leaving 5 bases between them. CDR1 is SQVTM and CDR2 is ANQGSEA in the germline V gene. This CDR3 comprises 12 residues.

The J gene is TRBJ2-1, the V gene TRBV19; a possible D gene is TRBD1 (5 bases). Germline assignment: CDR1 LNHDA and CDR2 SQIVND (reference sequence). There are 13 residues in the CDR3. Trimming left V 9 bases short and J 2 bases short, with 11 bases between. The CDR3 reads CASQGAAYNEQFF. Written as DNA, the CDR3 is TGTGCCAGCCAGGGTGCAGCCTACAATGAGCAGTTCTTC.